One sample yielded the 21 T cell receptor beta chains listed below, sequenced in a study of control samples from healthy donors and cancer patients (dated by TCRdb to 2019 to 2021). The receptor library was made with the immunoSEQ multiplex PCR assay. Sourced from immuneACCESS, this table was stored by TCRdb with only in-frame sequences that have V and J called. A share of the clones is absent; for the studies checked, an unresolved V gene accounts for under half, and the remainder has no known explanation. The table for this sample lists roughly 150,000 clones; about 86% of them were counted only once. 1.5% to 2% of the sample goes to the ten largest clones. The specimen sequenced was blood. The receptors derive from a man between 18 and 29 years old in good health.

V and J are TRBV14 and TRBJ2-3; D tentatively fits TRBD1 or TRBD2 (6 bases each). The CDR3 contains 16 residues. The germline V gene has CDR1 SGHDN and CDR2 FVKESK. Trimming took 0 bases from V and 5 from J, leaving 15 bases between them. CDR3 sequence: CASSQDWGAMGDTQYF. Here the CDR3 DNA reads TGTGCCAGCAGCCAAGACTGGGGGGCCATGGGAGATACGCAGTATTTT. The entire variable domain, with the rest obtained from reference TRBV14 and TRBJ2-3, is as follows: EAGVTQFPSHSVIEKGQTVTLRCDPISGHDNLYWYRRVMGKEIKFLLHFVKESKQDESGMPNNRFLAERTGGTYSTLKVQPAELEDSGVYFCASSQDWGAMGDTQYFGPGTRLTVL.

The genes are TRBV23-1 and TRBJ1-3; D remains unclear. TRBV23-1 is reported as an ORF; its role is uncertain. V was trimmed by 1 base and J by 7 bases, leaving 5 bases between them. The CDR3 extends over 12 amino acids. CDR3 nucleotide sequence: TGCGCCAGCAGTCAATACTGGAACACCATATATTTT. Encoded protein: CASSQYWNTIYF.

The CDR3 here is CASRRDRVQPQHF. The CDR3 DNA follows: TGTGCCAGCAGACGCGACAGGGTTCAGCCCCAGCATTTT. The chain carries TRBV28 and TRBJ1-5; 7 bases map to TRBD1. Losses at the gene ends were 6 bases for V and 6 bases for J; bases not matched to a gene: 5. CDR1 and CDR2 (germline): MDHEN, SYDVKM. The CDR3 spans 13 residues.

The chain recombines TRBV18 with TRBJ1-1; D call uncertain. The V end lost 5 bases, the J end lost 1 base, and 5 bases lay between the germline ends. Germline V gives CDR1 KGHSH, CDR2 LQKENI. The CDR3 is 12 amino acids. CDR3 in amino acids: CASSGRNTEAFF. The CDR3 coding sequence is TGTGCCAGCTCAGGTAGGAACACTGAAGCTTTCTTT.

The rearrangement uses TRBV6-2 or TRBV6-3 and TRBJ1-2; the D gene is possibly TRBD1 (5 bases). The CDR3 covers 14 residues. Trimming removed 1 base from V and 8 bases from J, with 14 bases in between. Germline V gene sequence: CDR1 MNHEY, CDR2 SVGEGT. CDR3 region: CASSYYGTVRGYTF. The CDR3, as DNA: TGTGCCAGCAGTTACTACGGGACCGTTAGGGGCTACACCTTC.

In nucleotides, the CDR3 is TGTGCCAGCCGGGGTGGTGGTGTGGGGGCCAACACTGAAGCTTTCTTT. Translated: CASRGGGVGANTEAFF. The V call is TRBV2, the J call TRBJ1-1, with D possibly matching TRBD1 (6 bases). This CDR3 region has 16 residues. The ends were cut back, 8 bases at V and 2 bases at J, with 21 bases in the middle. CDR1 SNHLY and CDR2 FYNNEI come from the germline V gene. Full variable domain (outside the CDR3, taken from reference TRBV2 and TRBJ1-1): EPEVTQTPSHQVTQMGQEVILRCVPISNHLYFYWYRQILGQKVEFLVSFYNNEISEKSEIFDDQFSVERPDGSNFTLKIRSTKLEDSAMYFCASRGGGVGANTEAFFGQGTRLTVV.

V and J are TRBV30 and TRBJ1-2, with 8 bases matching TRBD1. The CDR3 has 16 residues. With V trimmed by 2 bases and J by 8 bases, 16 bases remained unmatched. Looked up from germline, CDR1 is GTSNPN and CDR2 is SVGIG (reference sequence). The CDR3 bases are TGTGCCTGGAGTAGGGGGACAGGAGGTCGTCTGGGGGGCTACACCTTC. It codes for CAWSRGTGGRLGGYTF.

In this sample, this clone turned up many times. The V and J genes are TRBV7-2 and TRBJ1-4; D unclear. Germline CDR1 and CDR2: SGHTA and FQGNSA. The CDR3 sequence is 13 residues long. V lost 1 base and J 4 bases, leaving 4 bases between the germline ends. The CDR3 DNA is TGTGCCAGCAGCTTAGGACTTAATGAAAAACTGTTTTTT. This translates into CASSLGLNEKLFF.

J is TRBJ1-5 and V is TRBV6-6; 10 bases fit TRBD1. The CDR3 is 16 residues long. The J segment lost 6 bases and the V segment lost 5 bases, leaving 10 bases of the junction unmatched. CDR1 and CDR2 from the germline V gene are MNHNY and SVGAGI (reference sequence). CDR3 sequence: CASSQDRGLISQPQHF. In DNA, the CDR3 is TGTGCCAGCAGTCAAGACAGGGGGCTTATTAGTCAGCCCCAGCATTTT.

The gene calls are TRBV9 and TRBJ2-3, with a tentative D call TRBD1 (5 bases). Germline CDR1 SGDLS, CDR2 YYNGEE. The CDR3 runs to 16 residues. V was cut by 0 bases and J by 0 bases, with 11 bases left in between. Here the CDR3 DNA reads TGTGCCAGCAGCGTAGCAGGCAGGGTTAGCACAGATACGCAGTATTTT. It specifies CASSVAGRVSTDTQYF.

This rearrangement joins TRBV28 to TRBJ1-6; no clear D gene. V lost 4 bases and J 7 bases, leaving 14 bases between the germline ends. This CDR3 is 15 amino acids long. Germline V gives CDR1 MDHEN, CDR2 SYDVKM. The CDR3 spells CASSSHPEPNSPLHF. The CDR3 DNA sequence: TGTGCCAGCAGTTCCCACCCCGAACCCAATTCACCCCTCCACTTT.

The chain joins TRBV9 to TRBJ2-6; possibly TRBD2 for D (5 bases). The CDR3 has 13 residues. CDR1 is SGDLS and CDR2 is YYNGEE in the germline V gene. Deletions cut 7 bases from V and 4 bases from J, with 9 bases between. CDR3 in amino acids: CASQRSGANVLTF. The CDR3 nucleotides are TGTGCCAGCCAGCGGTCCGGGGCCAACGTCCTGACTTTC. The complete variable domain, with remaining parts taken from reference TRBV9 and TRBJ2-6, reads DSGVTQTPKHLITATGQRVTLRCSPRSGDLSVYWYQQSLDQGLQFLIQYYNGEERAKGNILERFSAQQFPDLHSELNLSSLELGDSALYFCASQRSGANVLTFGAGSRLTVL.

This clone was detected only once. This chain connects TRBV6-2 or TRBV6-3 to TRBJ1-5; maybe TRBD1 (6 bases). Germline loops: CDR1 MNHEY, CDR2 SVGEGT. This CDR3 is 15 amino acids long. V shed 0 bases and J shed 6 bases, with 12 bases lying between them. The CDR3 DNA sequence: TGTGCCAGCAGTTACTCGCAGGGGCGTAGTCAGCCCCAGCATTTT. It yields the protein CASSYSQGRSQPQHF.

The chain couples TRBV21-1 to TRBJ1-2. TRBV21-1 is a listed pseudogene. This CDR3 spans 15 amino acids. This CDR3 reads CASSKRGQGNYGYTF. The CDR3 coding sequence is TGTGCCAGCAGCAAGAGGGGCCAAGGTAACTATGGCTACACCTTC.

The chain employs TRBV12-3 or TRBV12-4 and TRBJ2-3; D remains unclear. V lost 5 bases, J lost 6 bases, and 12 bases lay in between. The CDR3 consists of 13 residues. The CDR3, as DNA: TGTGCCAGCAGTCCCGACCCGGTGGATACGCAGTATTTT. It encodes CASSPDPVDTQYF.

The chain links TRBV9 to TRBJ1-2; D unresolved. V was clipped by 4 bases and J by 0 bases, with 16 bases between them. The CDR3 is 16 amino acids. Germline lookup yields CDR1 SGDLS and CDR2 YYNGEE. The CDR3 sequence is CASSSQTRFANYGYTF. CDR3 in DNA: TGTGCCAGCAGCTCACAGACCAGATTCGCTAACTATGGCTACACCTTC.

This sequence joins TRBV6-5 and TRBJ1-1, with D possibly being TRBD1 (6 bases). This CDR3 region has 15 residues. V shed 0 bases and J shed 0 bases, with 8 bases lying between them. The germline V gene encodes CDR1 MNHEY and CDR2 SVGAGI. Here the CDR3 DNA reads TGTGCCAGCAGTTACTCGAGACAGGTGAACACTGAAGCTTTCTTT. It codes for CASSYSRQVNTEAFF.

The gene calls are TRBV9 and TRBJ1-4; no definite D call. V lost 0 bases, J lost 2 bases, and 8 bases lay in between. This CDR3 comprises 15 residues. CDR1 and CDR2 (germline): SGDLS, YYNGEE. The CDR3 DNA is TGTGCCAGCAGCGTAGGGGGAGGGACTAATGAAAAACTGTTTTTT. It translates to CASSVGGGTNEKLFF.

The V and J genes are TRBV24-1 and TRBJ2-1, with a weak D call TRBD1 (6 bases). Trimming removed 1 base at V and 6 bases at J, with 18 bases between. The CDR3 runs 17 residues. Germline CDR1 KGHDR, CDR2 SFDVKD. The CDR3 DNA sequence: TGTGCCACCAGTGATTTTGGGATTAGGGACACCCGCAATGAGCAGTTCTTC. It encodes CATSDFGIRDTRNEQFF.

The chain links TRBV4-1 to TRBJ1-5; no clear D. The CDR3 runs 16 residues. V was pared by 0 bases and J by 0 bases, with 9 bases between. Germline V gene sequence: CDR1 MGHRA, CDR2 YSYEKL. CDR3 amino acids: CASSQEAAGSNQPQHF. DNA for the CDR3: TGCGCCAGCAGCCAAGAAGCGGCAGGTAGCAATCAGCCCCAGCATTTT.

This clone was detected a few times. The chain joins TRBV4-1 to TRBJ2-7; the D gene is possibly TRBD1 (5 bases). The ends were cut back, 7 bases at V and 3 bases at J, with 25 bases in the middle. Germline V lookup: CDR1 MGHRA, CDR2 YSYEKL. The CDR3 is 17 residues long. The CDR3: CASTKAYSAQVNYEQYF. In DNA, the CDR3 is TGCGCCAGCACCAAGGCGTACTCGGCACAGGTGAACTACGAGCAGTACTTC.